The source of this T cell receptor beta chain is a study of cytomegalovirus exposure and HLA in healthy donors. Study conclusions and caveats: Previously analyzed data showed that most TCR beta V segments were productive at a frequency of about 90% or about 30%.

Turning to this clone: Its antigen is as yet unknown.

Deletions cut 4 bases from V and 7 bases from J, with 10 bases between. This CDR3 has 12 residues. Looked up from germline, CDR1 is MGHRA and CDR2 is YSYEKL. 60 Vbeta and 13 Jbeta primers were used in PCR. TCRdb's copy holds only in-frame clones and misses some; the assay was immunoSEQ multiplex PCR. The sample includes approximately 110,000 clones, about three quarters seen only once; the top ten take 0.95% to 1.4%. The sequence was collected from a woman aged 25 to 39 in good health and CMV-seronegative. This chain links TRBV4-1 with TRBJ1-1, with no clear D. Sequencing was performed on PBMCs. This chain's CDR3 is CASSPIGREAFF. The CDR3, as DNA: TGCGCCAGCAGCCCGATTGGGCGTGAAGCTTTCTTT.